The 32 T cell receptor beta chains below were found in one sample sequenced in a study of blood T cells in healthy people across ages. Then a second PCR, running roughly 7 to 11 cycles, was carried out with a sample-barcoded 5' primer and a J-beta primer mix. TCRdb reprocessed the 5' RACE reads via MiXCR and lists one record per CDR3 protein. This table has 850,000 to 1,000,000 distinct CDR3 sequences, roughly 43% appearing once. The sequenced sample was blood. Receptors were obtained from a man aged 25-45 years in good health.

This clonotype was seen a few times. This sequence joins TRBV20-1 and TRBJ2-3; D could derive from TRBD1 or TRBD2 (6 bases each). The ends were cut back, 4 bases at V and 1 base at J, with 18 bases in the middle. The CDR3 is 16 residues long. Germline CDR1 and CDR2: DFQATT and SNEGSKA (reference sequence). The CDR3 spells CSAITGNGGRTDTQYF. CDR3 nucleotide sequence: TGCAGTGCTATAACAGGGAACGGGGGCCGCACAGATACGCAGTATTTT.

V usage is TRBV28 and J usage is TRBJ2-3; TRBD2 matches 13 bases. After removal of 5 bases from V and 3 bases from J, the junction contained 8 bases not matched to a gene. CDR3 length: 17 residues. The germline CDR1 and CDR2 sequences are MDHEN and SYDVKM. The CDR3 region has the DNA TGTGCCAGCAGTCCACGACTAGCGGGGGGCCGGACAGATACGCAGTATTTT. It specifies CASSPRLAGGRTDTQYF. Full variable domain (remainder filled in from reference TRBV28 and TRBJ2-3): DVKVTQSSRYLVKRTGEKVFLECVQDMDHENMFWYRQDPGLGLRLIYFSYDVKMKEKGDIPEGYSVSREKKERFSLILESASTNQTSMYLCASSPRLAGGRTDTQYFGPGTRLTVL.

This clonotype was observed a few times. V gene TRBV7-9 combines with J gene TRBJ1-2, with no clear D. The CDR3 loop spans 13 amino acids. Per germline, CDR1 SEHNR and CDR2 FQNEAQ (reference sequence). The V end was cut by 5 bases, the J end by 6 bases, with 13 bases between. The CDR3 DNA is TGTGCCAGCAGCCAACAGAGCTTCCATGGCTACACCTTC. Translating gives CASSQQSFHGYTF.

This clonotype has just one count. The chain employs TRBV5-6 and TRBJ2-7; tentative D call: TRBD1 (5 bases). CDR1 and CDR2 (germline): SGHDT, YYEEEE. Trimming cost V 4 bases and J 5 bases, with 22 bases left between them. This CDR3 is built from 16 residues. The CDR3 nucleotides are TGTGCCAGCAGCAAATTCCAGGGTCGCTCTGGAGACGAGCAGTACTTC. Translating gives CASSKFQGRSGDEQYF.

This clonotype was seen once. The rearrangement joins TRBV3-1 to TRBJ2-7, with TRBD2 matching over 8 bases. V shed 5 bases and J 7 bases; nucleotides not matched to a gene: 16. Per germline, CDR1 LGHDT and CDR2 YNNKEL (reference sequence). CDR3 length: 16 residues. The CDR3 spells CASSLSTQRGNNEQYF. CDR3 DNA sequence: TGTGCCAGCAGCTTGTCAACCCAGCGGGGGAACAATGAGCAGTACTTC.

The V and J genes are TRBV20-1 and TRBJ1-2, with D perhaps matching TRBD1 (5 bases). The CDR3 totals 15 residues. V was cut by 1 base and J by 1 base, with 13 bases left in between. CDR1 and CDR2 (germline): DFQATT, SNEGSKA (reference sequence). CDR3 region: CSARVGRAHNYGYTF. CDR3 sequence (DNA): TGCAGTGCTAGAGTGGGCAGGGCCCATAACTATGGCTACACCTTC.

The sample holds a few counts of this clonotype. The rearrangement joins TRBV7-9 to TRBJ2-1, with 7 bases lining up with TRBD1. With V trimmed by 6 bases and J by 2 bases, 7 bases remained unmatched. This CDR3 comprises 15 residues. CDR1 and CDR2 (germline): SEHNR, FQNEAQ (reference sequence). The CDR3 is CASRFDRVAYNEQFF. The CDR3 region has the DNA TGTGCCAGCAGATTCGACAGGGTAGCCTACAATGAGCAGTTCTTC.

V and J are TRBV28 and TRBJ2-5; D is possibly TRBD1 or TRBD2 (5 bases each). V dropped 5 bases and J dropped 5 bases, with 15 bases sitting between them. The germline gives CDR1 MDHEN, CDR2 SYDVKM. This CDR3 comprises 14 residues. CDR3 nucleotide sequence: TGTGCCAGCAGTCCCTTTGGGGGTAGGGAGACCCAGTACTTC. Protein product: CASSPFGGRETQYF. Drawing the rest from reference TRBV28 and TRBJ2-5, the complete variable domain is DVKVTQSSRYLVKRTGEKVFLECVQDMDHENMFWYRQDPGLGLRLIYFSYDVKMKEKGDIPEGYSVSREKKERFSLILESASTNQTSMYLCASSPFGGRETQYFGPGTRLLVL.

The chain joins TRBV7-2 to TRBJ1-2; D gene uncertain. CDR1 SGHTA and CDR2 FQGNSA come from the germline V gene. The CDR3 totals 13 residues. The V gene lost 5 bases and the J gene lost 8 bases, with 15 bases spanning the gap. The CDR3 protein is CASSATQTGGYTF. CDR3 nucleotides: TGTGCCAGCAGCGCCACACAAACGGGAGGCTACACCTTC.

The rearrangement links TRBV7-9 to TRBJ2-7; D gene unclear. The V gene's germline CDR1 is SEHNR and CDR2 FQNEAQ (reference sequence). This CDR3 is 14 amino acids long. V gave up 3 bases and J gave up 2 bases, with 11 bases separating them. CDR3 region: CASSFQTSPYEQYF. In nucleotides, the CDR3 is TGTGCCAGCAGCTTTCAGACATCCCCCTACGAGCAGTACTTC.

The V and J genes are TRBV20-1 and TRBJ2-7; the D gene is possibly TRBD1 (5 bases). CDR1 is DFQATT, CDR2 SNEGSKA, per germline (reference sequence). The CDR3 has 14 amino acids. V was cut by 0 bases and J by 5 bases, with 14 bases left in between. CDR3 sequence reads: CSARDHQGSHEQYF. DNA for the CDR3: TGCAGTGCTAGAGACCATCAGGGTTCCCACGAGCAGTACTTC.

This clonotype was seen a few times. The J gene is TRBJ2-7, the V gene TRBV25-1; D gene unclear. This CDR3 has 15 amino acids. Deletions cut 3 bases from V and 0 bases from J, with 12 bases between. Germline lookup yields CDR1 MGHDK and CDR2 SYGVNS. The CDR3 coding sequence is TGTGCCAGCAGTGAGGGAACGCCAAGCTCCTACGAGCAGTACTTC. Translated, it gives CASSEGTPSSYEQYF.

The chain combines TRBV7-9 with TRBJ2-5, with D perhaps TRBD1 or TRBD2 (5 bases each). From germline, CDR1 is SEHNR and CDR2 FQNEAQ (reference sequence). Trimming shortened V by 6 bases and J by 5 bases, and 13 bases separated the two germline ends. This CDR3 has 13 amino acids. CDR3 nucleotide sequence: TGTGCCAGCAGTCGAGGGGCGCGGGAGACCCAGTACTTC. This gives the protein CASSRGARETQYF.

This rearrangement joins TRBV12-5 to TRBJ2-6; D unresolved. With 0 bases removed from V and 2 bases from J, the gap between germline ends came to 8 bases. CDR3 size: 16 residues. Germline V lookup: CDR1 LGHNT, CDR2 FRNRAP. CDR3 in DNA: TGTGCTAGTGGTTTGGTTGTAGGGCCTGGGGCCAACGTCCTGACTTTC. Its translation: CASGLVVGPGANVLTF.

This chain connects TRBV20-1 to TRBJ2-3; D is undetermined. The CDR3 has 14 amino acids. V lost 1 base and J 2 bases, leaving 10 bases between the germline ends. Germline values: CDR1 DFQATT, CDR2 SNEGSKA (reference sequence). Here the CDR3 DNA reads TGCAGTGCTAGAGGACGGGCCAACACAGATACGCAGTATTTT. Translating it yields CSARGRANTDTQYF.

The V gene is TRBV12-3 or TRBV12-4, the J gene TRBJ2-1, with D tentatively TRBD1 or TRBD2 (5 bases each). This CDR3 is 14 amino acids long. Trimming pared 6 bases from V and 6 bases from J, leaving 15 bases between. The CDR3 spells CASRVGTRANEQFF. Written as DNA, the CDR3 is TGTGCCAGCAGAGTCGGGACGAGGGCCAATGAGCAGTTCTTC.

This clonotype was observed a few times. J is TRBJ2-1 and V is TRBV6-6; the D call may be TRBD1 or TRBD2 (5 bases each). Germline CDR1 reads MNHNY; CDR2 reads SVGAGI (reference sequence). This CDR3 region has 14 residues. The V and J ends lost 5 bases and 4 bases respectively, with 12 bases between them. CDR3 DNA sequence: TGTGCCAGCAGTCTCCGGGACCTATACAATGAGCAGTTCTTC. It translates to CASSLRDLYNEQFF.

This chain joins TRBV5-1 and TRBJ2-1, with a weak D call TRBD2 (6 bases). Trimming shortened V by 4 bases and J by 9 bases, and 14 bases separated the two germline ends. Germline V lookup: CDR1 SGHRS, CDR2 YFSETQ. The CDR3 spans 13 residues. CDR3 nucleotide sequence: TGCGCCAGCAGCCTACTTAGGGAGGCTGAGCAGTTCTTC. It yields the protein CASSLLREAEQFF.

The gene calls are TRBV2 and TRBJ2-5; 7 positions agree with TRBD1. With 6 bases clipped from V and 0 bases from J, the junction kept 1 base outside the gene matches. Germline V gene lookup returns CDR1 SNHLY and CDR2 FYNNEI. This CDR3 has 13 amino acids. The chain's CDR3 is CASRTGYQETQYF. In DNA, the CDR3 is TGTGCCAGCAGGACAGGGTACCAAGAGACCCAGTACTTC.

With regard to this clonotype: Germline is not matched at one junction end, which may reflect a read error. The rearrangement joins TRBV3-1 to TRBJ1-1, with a possible D match to TRBD1 (5 bases). The CDR3 extends over 14 amino acids. Germline values: CDR1 LGHDT, CDR2 YNNKEL (reference sequence). The CDR3 DNA reads as TGTGCCAGCAGCAAAGAGGTGGGGACCAATGAAGCTTTCTTT. This gives the protein CASSKEVGTNEAFF. Full variable domain (outside the CDR3, taken from reference TRBV3-1 and TRBJ1-1): DTAVSQTPKYLVTQMGNDKSIKCEQNLGHDTMYWYKQDSKKFLKIMFSYNNKELIINETVPNRFSPKSPDKAHLNLHINSLELGDSAVYFCASSKEVGTNEAFFGQGTRLTVV.

Only a few counts were recorded for this clonotype. J is TRBJ2-5 and V is TRBV7-2; 10 bases line up with TRBD2. The J call is in doubt because the DNA end fits TRBJ2-7 better. Germline-derived CDR1 and CDR2 are SGHTA and FQGNSA. There are 13 residues in the CDR3. The CDR3 DNA follows: TGTGCCAGCAGCTACACTAGCGGGGCCGAGCAGTACTTC. This gives the protein CASSYTSGAEQYF.

The chain couples TRBV14 to TRBJ1-1, with 9 bases fitting TRBD1. Per the germline V gene, CDR1 is SGHDN and CDR2 is FVKESK. This CDR3 has 17 residues. Unmatched junction bases numbered 13, after V lost 4 bases and J lost 4 bases. This CDR3 is CASSLAGTGWDSTEAFF. The DNA of the CDR3 is TGTGCCAGCAGCCTTGCTGGGACAGGGTGGGATTCCACTGAAGCTTTCTTT. The full variable domain, its missing parts supplied by reference TRBV14 and TRBJ1-1, is EAGVTQFPSHSVIEKGQTVTLRCDPISGHDNLYWYRRVMGKEIKFLLHFVKESKQDESGMPNNRFLAERTGGTYSTLKVQPAELEDSGVYFCASSLAGTGWDSTEAFFGQGTRLTVV.

This clonotype appeared a few times. The chain employs TRBV3-1 and TRBJ1-1, with a tentative D call TRBD1 (5 bases). The germline CDR1 and CDR2 sequences are LGHDT and YNNKEL (reference sequence). The CDR3 runs 17 residues. Trimming stripped 0 bases from V and 2 bases from J, with 16 bases between. In DNA, the CDR3 is TGTGCCAGCAGCCAAGAGAGGCTTCAGGGTAGAAACACTGAAGCTTTCTTT. Protein product: CASSQERLQGRNTEAFF.

CDR3 loop: CASGEVGYSEKLFF. The DNA for the CDR3 is TGTGCCAGTGGTGAGGTGGGGTACTCGGAAAAACTGTTTTTT. V is TRBV19 and J is TRBJ1-4; D gene uncertain. Germline V lookup: CDR1 LNHDA, CDR2 SQIVND (reference sequence). The CDR3 extends over 14 amino acids. V lost 8 bases and J 8 bases, leaving 18 bases between the germline ends.

This chain links TRBV7-2 with TRBJ2-7, with no clear D. Germline CDR1 and CDR2: SGHTA and FQGNSA. The V and J ends lost 3 bases and 7 bases respectively, with 19 bases between them. The CDR3 runs 15 residues. CDR3 loop: CASSLGFGAYNEQYF. CDR3 DNA: TGTGCCAGCAGCTTGGGATTCGGAGCATACAATGAGCAGTACTTC.

The V and J genes are TRBV27 and TRBJ2-7; no firm D call. This CDR3 has 16 amino acids. Germline lookup yields CDR1 MNHEY and CDR2 SMNVEV (reference sequence). Trimming took 1 base from V and 2 from J, leaving 15 bases between them. The CDR3 spells CASSLLSQYPTYEQYF. CDR3 coding DNA: TGTGCCAGCAGTTTATTGTCCCAGTATCCCACCTACGAGCAGTACTTC.

This chain joins TRBV20-1 and TRBJ1-6; D might be TRBD1 (6 bases). The CDR3 sequence is 15 residues long. Germline lookup yields CDR1 DFQATT and CDR2 SNEGSKA (reference sequence). V lost 4 bases, J lost 0 bases, and 10 bases lay in between. Here the CDR3 reads CSAKRGNSYNSPLHF. CDR3 nucleotides: TGCAGTGCTAAGAGGGGGAACTCCTATAATTCACCCCTCCACTTT.

This clonotype was counted between two and nine times. The gene calls are TRBV27 and TRBJ2-7; tentative D call: TRBD1 (8 bases). This CDR3 is built from 12 residues. Per germline, CDR1 MNHEY and CDR2 SMNVEV (reference sequence). V was shortened by 6 bases and J by 6 bases, with 12 bases between the two germline ends. Written as DNA, the CDR3 is TGTGCCAGCAGCTACAGGGGGGGCGAGCAGTACTTC. This codes for CASSYRGGEQYF.

As for this clonotype: One base away lies a much larger clone, so this may be a sequencing read error. V and J are TRBV7-3 and TRBJ2-1; D possibly corresponds to TRBD2 (5 bases). CDR1 SGHTA and CDR2 FQGTGA come from the germline V gene. This CDR3 is built from 14 residues. The CDR3 loop is CASSLKSGPNERFF. In DNA form, the CDR3 reads TGTGCCAGCAGCTTAAAAAGCGGCCCAAATGAGCGGTTCTTC.

V and J are TRBV5-1 and TRBJ2-3; TRBD1 is a possible D gene (6 bases). This CDR3 contains 14 residues. Per germline, CDR1 SGHRS and CDR2 YFSETQ. V gave up 5 bases and J gave up 3 bases, with 13 bases separating them. The CDR3 region is CASRVLDRTDTQYF. Here the CDR3 DNA reads TGCGCCAGCAGAGTGTTGGACAGAACAGATACGCAGTATTTT.

In this sample, this clonotype turned up once. This chain links TRBV6-2 or TRBV6-3 with TRBJ1-5; no clear D. The V end lost 6 bases, the J end lost 7 bases, and 16 bases lay between the germline ends. This CDR3 contains 14 residues. Germline V gene data show CDR1 as MNHEY and CDR2 as SVGEGT. The CDR3 reads CASSGHMVRQPQHF. CDR3 bases: TGTGCCAGCAGCGGTCACATGGTGAGACAGCCCCAGCATTTT.

This chain's CDR3 is CSATGRDGSGANVLTF. DNA of the CDR3: TGCAGTGCTACTGGGAGGGATGGCTCTGGGGCCAACGTCCTGACTTTC. The rearrangement joins TRBV20-1 to TRBJ2-6, with 7 nucleotides matching TRBD2. CDR1 and CDR2 from the germline V gene are DFQATT and SNEGSKA (reference sequence). The CDR3 spans 16 residues. The V and J ends lost 4 bases and 0 bases, in that order; junction bases with no gene match: 6.